The rows below give T cell receptor beta chains drawn from one sample of a study of metastatic and nonmetastatic thyroid tumors. TCRdb re-called the PCR reads through MiXCR. Of 40,000 to 55,000 clones in the sample, more than 15% are singletons; the top ten hold about 3%. The source material was blood. The receptor set was obtained from a female donor with papillary thyroid cancer or a benign thyroid nodule (not recorded which). Some clones in this sample may be carry-over from other donors' samples. Both conserved end residues are part of each CDR3. Each record gives: V gene, J gene, CDR3 protein.

TRBV11-2	TRBJ2-1	CASSLVVSSYNEQFF
TRBV4-1	TRBJ1-2	CASSQWYLIRSGYTF
TRBV29-1	TRBJ1-2	CSVEGWRGAAGYTF
TRBV6-1	TRBJ1-3	CATTLPEAISGNTIYF
TRBV12-3/TRBV12-4	TRBJ2-2	CASRRTSGELFF
TRBV6-5	.	CASSYLPGGVDQYF
TRBV7-9	TRBJ1-1	CASSRGTDMNTEAFF
TRBV3-1	TRBJ1-2	CASSRGQGTANYGYTF
TRBV24-1	TRBJ2-7	CATIFHRVMYEQYF
TRBV15	TRBJ1-3	CATSRDRGNTIYF
TRBV10-2	TRBJ2-3	CASGGLTDTQYF
TRBV7-3	TRBJ2-5	CASSLGGDPKETQYF
TRBV6-9	TRBJ2-7	CAISESLGQCSEQYF
TRBV28	TRBJ2-1	CASSLAAHNNDHFF
TRBV6-1	TRBJ1-6	CASGQGVTPSLGSPLHF
TRBV28	TRBJ2-7	CARSKWGSYEQYF
TRBV20-1	TRBJ1-5	CSDRDQGSQPQNF
TRBV27	TRBJ1-1	CASSFGLGNTEAFF
TRBV18	TRBJ2-6	CASSPVVTGANVLTF
TRBV5-1	TRBJ2-6	CASRPGLLISGANVLNF
TRBV28	TRBJ2-2	CASSLGSDYTGELFF
TRBV4-1	TRBJ2-3	CASSQASIAVWVPDTQYF
TRBV4-1	TRBJ2-3	CASSPRLAVTDTQYF
TRBV12-3/TRBV12-4	TRBJ2-7	CASSQLESEYEQYF
TRBV4-1	TRBJ1-1	CASSQVRVHLWEAFF
TRBV7-2	TRBJ2-1	CASSLRLAGAPMSYNEQFF
TRBV5-1	TRBJ2-7	CASRDEQYF
TRBV6-1	TRBJ1-2	CASSEKRWIKSFYGYTF
TRBV3-1	TRBJ2-1	CASSHRLGRLYNEQFF
TRBV5-4	TRBJ2-3	CASRRDQDTQYF
TRBV12-3/TRBV12-4	TRBJ2-2	CASSLKPGQGDGGTGELFF
TRBV27	TRBJ2-7	CASRLSPDTYEQYF
TRBV20-1	TRBJ1-4	CSATSQGKLVF
TRBV20-1	TRBJ1-2	CSASSQGQGEGYTF
TRBV15	TRBJ2-2	CATSRVRGAGELFF
TRBV25-1	TRBJ2-2	CASSQAAGGTGELFF
TRBV6-1	TRBJ2-7	CASRDRGTSYEQYF
TRBV28	TRBJ1-1	CASSSPPWGRFQSEAFF
TRBV4-1	TRBJ2-3	CASSQSGTLAEGDTQYF
TRBV19	TRBJ2-2	CASIIGTGVVAGELFF
TRBV7-9	TRBJ2-1	CASSSWGTGNEQFF
TRBV27	TRBJ1-1	CASSNDRGLVTEAFF
TRBV9	TRBJ2-5	CASSAQGFQETQYF
TRBV11-2	TRBJ2-7	CATGSSRFF
TRBV6-1	TRBJ2-3	CASRDELGPGTDTQYF
TRBV4-1	TRBJ2-1	CASSQPRIPYNEQFF
TRBV19	TRBJ2-7	CASGIGGLAKTYEQYF
TRBV18	TRBJ2-3	CASSHRFDTQYF
TRBV4-2	TRBJ1-4	CASSQEISRGREKLFF